This T cell receptor beta chain originates from a study of regulatory T cells in long-lasting Graves disease. At least ten counts were recorded for this clonotype. Time point denoted: newly diagnosed GD, antithyroid drugs for less than 3 months. RNA from PBMCs was the source of the TCR library. The patients were drawn from one endocrinology department in Xi'an, China. Germline CDR1 is SGHTA and CDR2 is FQGNSA. The CDR3 has 15 amino acids. Trimming cost V 5 bases and J 6 bases, with 16 bases left between them. Combining iRepertoire HTBI primers with Arm-PCR of CDR3 regions, the authors built TCR beta libraries. TCRdb recomputed calls from the multiplex PCR reads with MiXCR, one row per CDR3 protein. Counted here are roughly 350,000 distinct CDR3 sequences, 15% to 20% occurring once; the ten biggest clones make up 25% to 30%. These data were likewise used in another study, on T cells in Graves' hyperthyroidism and ophthalmopathy.

This sequence was found in a man aged 40-49 years with Graves disease. The V gene is TRBV7-2, the J gene TRBJ2-2, with D hard to call. This specimen was peripheral blood mononuclear cells (PBMCs), taken at new diagnosis, from a patient treated with antithyroid drugs. The CDR3 bases are TGTGCCAGCAGCAGGGCACTTGTAGCTGCCGGGGAGCTGTTTTTT. It specifies CASSRALVAAGELFF.